The count of the clone carrying this T cell receptor beta chain is one. No antigen is known for it. The ends were cut back, 5 bases at V and 8 bases at J, with 15 bases in the middle. CDR3 size: 14 residues. CDR1 MNHEY and CDR2 SMNVEV come from the germline V gene (reference sequence). The sample originates from a study of shared clonotypes between healthy human individuals. Regarding the study as a whole: Donor scarcity curtailed the genetic and exposure-history diversity represented herein. Sampling included only blood; tissue repertoires likely differ.

Naive CD8 cells lacked CD45RO and underwent positive selection for CCR7, leaving out terminally differentiated effector memory CD45RA+ cells. Sequencing was performed with immunoSEQ multiplex PCR; in TCRdb, only in-frame clones are kept and a portion is missing. The sample has about 2.1 million clones, roughly 93% seen once. V and J are TRBV27 and TRBJ1-4; D perhaps matches TRBD1 (6 bases). The TCR was taken from a man between 18 and 35 years old in good health. Some clones in this sample may be carry-over from other donors' samples. The material sequenced was naive CD8+ T cells from PBMCs. CDR3 residues: CASSMGQGREKLFF. The DNA of the CDR3 is TGTGCCAGCAGTATGGGTCAGGGGCGGGAAAAACTGTTTTTT.